The present T cell receptor beta chain was sequenced within a study of blood T cell repertoires in COVID-19. Study in general: T cells, B-cell-depleted T cells, or PBMCs supplied cDNA or gDNA.

Trimming removed 1 base at V and 2 bases at J, with 12 bases between. The length of the CDR3 is 16 residues. Germline V gene sequence: CDR1 SGHTA, CDR2 FQGTGA. Original data processing: Amplification of reference gene primers provided the estimated nucleated cell counts. Measured with immunoSEQ multiplex PCR; TCRdb has only the in-frame clones, and not every one. That table gives V, J and clone size, and the DNA gave D and trimming. The table records about 110,000 clones, about 82% of them present only once. During active infection, Seattle patients enrolled and were then monitored through disease. This chain joins TRBV7-3 and TRBJ2-1; D perhaps matches TRBD2 (6 bases). This TCR was sampled from an elderly man with COVID-19, enrolled during active disease. The sequenced material came from peripheral blood. The CDR3 bases are TGTGCCAGCAGCTTAAGGCCCGGAGGGACCTACAATGAGCAGTTCTTC. Amino acids: CASSLRPGGTYNEQFF.